This TCR beta chain appears in the sequencing data of a study of shared clonotypes between healthy human individuals. Concerning this clone: Its antigen is not known. A read error may produce the germline difference seen at one junction end.

Naive CD8 populations comprised CD45RO-negative cells positively selected for CCR7, excluding terminally differentiated effector memory CD45RA+ cells. The CDR3 runs 12 residues. Germline CDR1 and CDR2: SSHAT and FNYEAQ (reference sequence). Some clones are missing from TCRdb's copy, which holds only in-frame ones; the method was immunoSEQ multiplex PCR. The sample lists about 2 million clones, over 85% occurring once. Study-wide findings and caveats: Relative to clonotypes present in all four donors, those not shared had lower generation probabilities. A few donors had about 5.1% of their naive CD4 clonotypes in common.

Sequences were obtained from naive CD8+ T cells sorted from blood. The TCR originated in a man between 18 and 35 years old in good health. V gene TRBV7-7 combines with J gene TRBJ1-1, with TRBD1 as a possible D gene (5 bases). Written as DNA, the CDR3 is TGTGCTAGCAGTCGCCGACAGTCTGAAGCTTTCTTT. Residues: CASSRRQSEAFF. Filled out from reference TRBV7-7 and TRBJ1-1, the complete variable domain reads GAGVSQSPRYKVTKRGQDVTLRCDPISSHATLYWYQQALGQGPEFLTYFNYEAQPDKSGLPSDRFSAERPEGSISTLTIQRTEQRDSAMYRCASSRRQSEAFFGQGTRLTVV.